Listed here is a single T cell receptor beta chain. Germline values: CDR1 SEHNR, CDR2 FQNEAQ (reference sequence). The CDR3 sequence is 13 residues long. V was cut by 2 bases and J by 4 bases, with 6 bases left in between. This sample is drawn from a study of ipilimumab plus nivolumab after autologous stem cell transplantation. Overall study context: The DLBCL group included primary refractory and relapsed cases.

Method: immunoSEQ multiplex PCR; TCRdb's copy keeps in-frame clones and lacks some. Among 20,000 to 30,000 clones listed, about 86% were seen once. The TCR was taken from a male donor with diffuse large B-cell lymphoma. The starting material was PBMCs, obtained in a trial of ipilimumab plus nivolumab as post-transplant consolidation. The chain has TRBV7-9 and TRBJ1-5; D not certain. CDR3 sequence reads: CASSLSANQPQHF. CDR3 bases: TGTGCCAGCAGCTTATCAGCGAATCAGCCCCAGCATTTT.